This T cell receptor beta chain was profiled in a study of early T cells in non-severe SARS-CoV-2 infection. TCRdb passed the 5' RACE reads through MiXCR, listing each CDR3 protein once. The sample yields over 45,000 distinct CDR3 sequences, around 6% seen once. This clonotype was seen many times. The CDR3 is 15 residues long. Germline V gene data show CDR1 as SGDLS and CDR2 as YYNGEE. The junction had 6 bases not matched to a gene; V was cut back by 4 bases and J by 3 bases. The sequence was obtained from an adult who was a healthcare worker with PCR-confirmed SARS-CoV-2 infection or an uninfected control (not recorded which). Sequencing input: whole blood. The chain carries TRBV9 and TRBJ1-5; TRBD1 matches 8 bases. The CDR3 is CASSPWTGFNQPQHF. For the CDR3, the DNA is TGTGCCAGCAGCCCCTGGACAGGGTTCAATCAGCCCCAGCATTTT.